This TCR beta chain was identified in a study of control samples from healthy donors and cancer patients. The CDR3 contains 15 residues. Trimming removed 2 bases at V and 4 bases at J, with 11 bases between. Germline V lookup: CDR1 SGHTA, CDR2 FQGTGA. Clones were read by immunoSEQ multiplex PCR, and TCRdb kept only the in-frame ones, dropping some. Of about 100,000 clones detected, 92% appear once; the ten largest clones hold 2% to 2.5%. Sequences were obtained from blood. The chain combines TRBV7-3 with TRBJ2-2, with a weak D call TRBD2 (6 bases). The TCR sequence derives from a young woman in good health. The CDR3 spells CASSLRGSGTGELFF. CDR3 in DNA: TGTGCCAGCAGCTTACGGGGGAGCGGCACCGGGGAGCTGTTTTTT.